Listed below are T cell receptor beta chains from one sample, sequenced in a study of OX40 agonist ivuxolimab in advanced cancers. The assay was immunoSEQ multiplex PCR, and TCRdb's table has in-frame clones only and misses some. The repertoire includes approximately 90,000 clones, 85% to 90% of them detected once, and roughly 0.8% sits in the top ten. The sequencing here drew on CD4+ or CD8+ T cells sorted from blood, taken in a trial of the OX40 agonist ivuxolimab. Receptors originate from an adult with an advanced solid tumor such as melanoma, head and neck, liver or kidney cancer. Each CDR3 is given with its conserved first and last residue. D genes are given only for firm matches. Expanded clones are given a class, and other clones once, few, many or no size at all.

j_call | clone_size | v_call | d_call | cdr3_aa | cdr3_nt
TRBJ2-2 | . | TRBV4-2 | TRBD1 | CASSQAPGQENTGELFF | TGTGCCAGCAGCCAAGCCCCCGGACAGGAAAACACCGGGGAGCTGTTTTTT
TRBJ2-2 | . | TRBV27 | . | CASSSSGAYTGELFF | TGTGCCAGCAGTTCCTCCGGTGCGTACACCGGGGAGCTGTTTTTT
TRBJ1-3 | . | TRBV2 | . | CASRGTLTVTSGNTIYF | TGTGCCAGCAGGGGAACTTTGACAGTGACCTCTGGAAACACCATATATTTT
TRBJ1-1 | . | TRBV28 | TRBD1 | CASSLISGQGFAEAFF | TGTGCCAGCAGTTTAATAAGTGGACAGGGGTTCGCTGAAGCTTTCTTT
TRBJ1-1 | . | TRBV7-6 | . | CASSLATLGINTEAFF | TGTGCCAGCAGCTTAGCGACTCTCGGAATAAACACTGAAGCTTTCTTT
TRBJ2-7 | . | TRBV7-2 | TRBD1 | CASSRPHLTGKSYEQYF | TGTGCCAGCAGCCGCCCTCATCTGACAGGGAAATCCTACGAGCAGTACTTC
TRBJ1-1 | . | TRBV4-3 | TRBD1 | CASSNSATGLNTEAFF | TGCGCCAGCAGCAACAGCGCGACAGGGTTGAACACTGAAGCTTTCTTT
TRBJ1-1 | . | TRBV11-1 | TRBD1 | CATGQGGDTEAFF | TGTGCCACAGGACAGGGGGGAGACACTGAAGCTTTCTTT
TRBJ1-2 | once | TRBV4-1 | . | CASSLSVLSGYTF | TGCGCCAGCAGCCTCTCCGTGCTCAGTGGCTACACCTTC
TRBJ1-4 | . | TRBV21-1 | . | CASSNGSSGGASEKLFF | TGTGCCAGCAGCAACGGGAGCAGCGGAGGGGCTTCGGAAAAACTGTTTTTT
TRBJ1-4 | once | TRBV5-1 | TRBD1 | CASSWGTGRDNEKLFF | TGCGCCAGCAGCTGGGGGACAGGGCGAGATAATGAAAAACTGTTTTTT
TRBJ1-3 | . | TRBV7-2 | . | CASSGGSGNTIYF | TGTGCCAGCAGCGGAGGCTCTGGAAACACCATATATTTT
TRBJ1-6 | . | TRBV11-2 | . | CASSLWAGVTYNSPLHF | TGTGCCAGCAGCTTATGGGCAGGGGTTACCTATAATTCACCCCTCCACTTT
TRBJ1-1 | . | TRBV10-3 | . | CAIRRTERNTEAFF | TGTGCCATCAGGCGGACAGAAAGAAACACTGAAGCTTTCTTT
TRBJ2-3 | . | TRBV27 | TRBD2 | CASSLRPWLAGGLRTDTQYF | TGTGCCAGCAGTTTACGGCCCTGGCTAGCGGGGGGGCTCCGCACAGATACGCAGTATTTT
TRBJ1-5 | . | TRBV19 | TRBD1 | CASSIKGTGLQPQHF | TGTGCCAGTAGTATAAAGGGGACAGGGCTTCAGCCCCAGCATTTT
TRBJ1-4 | . | TRBV6-1 | . | CASSEGSTNEKLFF | TGTGCCAGCAGTGAGGGGTCAACTAATGAAAAACTGTTTTTT
TRBJ2-7 | . | TRBV28 | . | CASRSPREQYF | TGTGCCAGCAGGTCCCCCCGAGAGCAGTACTTC
TRBJ2-5 | few | TRBV27 | . | CASSLSTGETQYF | TGTGCCAGCAGTTTATCTACCGGAGAGACCCAGTACTTC
TRBJ2-3 | once | TRBV7-2 | . | CASSTRGEDTQYF | TGTGCCAGCAGCACTAGGGGGGAAGATACGCAGTATTTT
TRBJ2-7 | . | TRBV19 | . | CASSIARTYYEQYF | TGTGCCAGTAGTATAGCCCGGACTTACTACGAGCAGTACTTC
TRBJ2-5 | . | TRBV23-1 | . | CASSQCGGRSETQYF | TGCGCCAGCAGTCAATGTGGGGGGCGGTCAGAGACCCAGTACTTC
TRBJ1-4 | . | TRBV20-1 | . | CSARAGEKLFF | TGCAGTGCTAGAGCCGGGGAAAAACTGTTTTTT
TRBJ1-3 | . | TRBV29-1 | . | CSVMAGAGNTIYF | TGCAGCGTCATGGCAGGGGCGGGAAACACCATATATTTT
TRBJ2-2 | . | TRBV19 | . | CASSISFLNTGELFF | TGTGCCAGTAGTATATCCTTCCTGAACACCGGGGAGCTGTTTTTT
TRBJ2-2 | . | TRBV6-5 | TRBD2 | CASSPSAGGGELFF | TGTGCCAGCAGCCCCTCGGCGGGGGGCGGGGAGCTGTTTTTT
TRBJ2-5 | . | TRBV29-1 | TRBD2 | CSVAPGGETQYF | TGCAGCGTCGCCCCGGGGGGGGAGACCCAGTACTTC
TRBJ2-3 | . | TRBV5-1 | . | CASSLAPGVSGTDTQYF | TGCGCCAGCAGCTTGGCCCCCGGGGTCTCAGGAACAGATACGCAGTATTTT
TRBJ1-6 | . | TRBV9 | . | CASSPGEQLNSPLHF | TGTGCCAGCAGCCCTGGGGAACAGCTCAATTCACCCCTCCACTTT
TRBJ1-2 | . | TRBV28 | TRBD1 | CASSSGQGSLEDGYTF | TGTGCCAGCAGTTCAGGACAGGGATCCCTTGAGGATGGCTACACCTTC
TRBJ2-5 | . | TRBV30 | . | CAWSAGGPETQYF | TGTGCCTGGAGTGCGGGGGGCCCAGAGACCCAGTACTTC
TRBJ1-1 | . | TRBV7-9 | . | CASSLRGSTEAFF | TGTGCCAGCAGCTTACGGGGAAGCACTGAAGCTTTCTTT
TRBJ2-5 | . | TRBV10-3 | . | CAISASGQETQYF | TGTGCCATCTCTGCCAGCGGACAAGAGACCCAGTACTTC
TRBJ1-2 | . | TRBV7-2 | TRBD1 | CASGLPGQGNGYTF | TGTGCCAGCGGGTTACCGGGACAGGGTAATGGCTACACCTTC
TRBJ1-4 | . | TRBV5-1 | . | CASHAGSTNEKLFF | TGCGCCAGCCACGCTGGTTCAACTAATGAAAAACTGTTTTTT
TRBJ2-1 | . | TRBV6-6 | . | CASTSTGTYNEQFF | TGTGCCAGCACGAGTACGGGGACCTACAATGAGCAGTTCTTC
TRBJ1-3 | . | TRBV11-2 | . | CASSRQGLSSGNTIYF | TGTGCCAGCTCAAGGCAGGGCTTGAGCTCTGGAAACACCATATATTTT
TRBJ2-1 | . | TRBV30 | TRBD2 | CAWGLAGGPNNEQFF | TGTGCCTGGGGACTAGCGGGGGGGCCAAACAATGAGCAGTTCTTC
TRBJ1-2 | . | TRBV4-3 | . | CASSQGRGGDGYTF | TGCGCCAGCAGCCAAGGGAGGGGGGGCGATGGCTACACCTTC
TRBJ2-7 | . | TRBV5-6 | . | CASSRYYEQYF | TGTGCCAGCAGCAGGTACTACGAGCAGTACTTC
TRBJ1-1 | . | TRBV29-1 | . | CSVERQQLNTEAFF | TGCAGCGTTGAAAGACAGCAACTGAACACTGAAGCTTTCTTT
TRBJ1-1 | . | TRBV25-1 | . | CASSEYRGADTEAFF | TGTGCCAGCAGTGAATATCGGGGGGCGGACACTGAAGCTTTCTTT
TRBJ1-2 | few | TRBV5-1 | . | CASSPRAGGYTF | TGCGCCAGCAGTCCGCGGGCTGGTGGCTACACCTTC
TRBJ1-2 | . | TRBV29-1 | TRBD1 | CSVEDIGTGVGYTF | TGCAGCGTTGAGGATATTGGGACAGGGGTTGGCTACACCTTC
TRBJ1-5 | . | TRBV28 | TRBD1 | CASGPGQGAQPQHF | TGTGCCAGCGGTCCGGGACAGGGAGCTCAGCCCCAGCATTTT
TRBJ2-3 | . | TRBV19 | . | CASSIAGAGRGGSTDTQYF | TGTGCCAGTAGTATAGCGGGGGCAGGTCGAGGTGGAAGCACAGATACGCAGTATTTT
TRBJ1-5 | few | TRBV6-1 | TRBD1 | CASRWGQDPQSAQHF | TGTGCCAGCAGATGGGGACAGGATCCACAATCAGCCCAGCATTTT
TRBJ1-1 | once | TRBV28 | TRBD1 | CASSTTGQGYTEAFF | TGTGCCAGCAGTACGACGGGACAGGGGTACACTGAAGCTTTCTTT
TRBJ1-5 | . | TRBV27 | . | CARGPAKQGIGAQPQHF | TGTGCCAGGGGACCGGCAAAACAGGGAATAGGGGCTCAGCCCCAGCATTTT